The 23 T cell receptor beta chains below come from one sample, sequenced in a study of T cell responses to AZD1222 COVID-19 vaccine. The assay was immunoSEQ multiplex PCR, and TCRdb's table has in-frame clones only and misses some. The data contain fewer than 250,000 clones, 85% to 95% of them seen just once; the ten biggest clones take up 0.9% to 1.1%. The material sequenced was peripheral blood, taken on day 0 of MenACWY control vaccination. The receptors originated from an adult in good health.

This clone was counted a single time. V is TRBV19 and J is TRBJ2-3; possibly TRBD1 or TRBD2 for D (6 bases each). There are 15 residues in the CDR3. The ends were cut back, 3 bases at V and 4 bases at J, with 14 bases in the middle. Germline loops: CDR1 LNHDA, CDR2 SQIVND (reference sequence). The CDR3 is CASSIGGGTPDTQYF. The CDR3 DNA follows: TGTGCCAGTAGTATTGGAGGGGGGACCCCAGATACGCAGTATTTT. Using reference TRBV19 and TRBJ2-3 for the parts outside the CDR3, the full variable domain is DGGITQSPKYLFRKEGQNVTLSCEQNLNHDAMYWYRQDPGQGLRLIYYSQIVNDFQKGDIAEGYSVSREKKESFPLTVTSAQKNPTAFYLCASSIGGGTPDTQYFGPGTRLTVL.

The V gene is TRBV3-1 (or the pseudogene TRBV3-2), the J gene TRBJ2-7; D is unclear. CDR3 length: 13 amino acids. V was trimmed by 6 bases and J by 7 bases, leaving 16 bases between them. Looked up from germline, CDR1 is LGHDT and CDR2 is YNNKEL (reference sequence). The CDR3 sequence is CASRRIESSEQYF. Here the CDR3 DNA reads TGTGCCAGCAGACGGATAGAAAGCTCGGAGCAGTACTTC.

This chain uses TRBV4-1 with TRBJ2-7; no clear D. CDR1 is MGHRA, CDR2 YSYEKL, per germline. The CDR3 is made up of 15 amino acids. V lost 0 bases and J 3 bases, leaving 12 bases between the germline ends. Here the CDR3 DNA reads TGCGCCAGCAGCCAAGAACGCCGGACCGACTACGAGCAGTACTTC. Protein product: CASSQERRTDYEQYF.

In its sample, this clone was seen once. The chain couples TRBV29-1 to TRBJ1-5; D unresolved. CDR3 length equals 14 residues. Per germline, CDR1 SQVTM and CDR2 ANQGSEA. The V gene lost 4 bases and the J gene lost 4 bases, with 14 bases spanning the gap. The CDR3 loop reads CSVVSGSGNQPQHF. CDR3 nucleotide sequence: TGCAGCGTTGTTTCGGGAAGTGGGAATCAGCCCCAGCATTTT. Full variable domain (remainder filled in from reference TRBV29-1 and TRBJ1-5): SAVISQKPSRDICQRGTSLTIQCQVDSQVTMMFWYRQQPGQSLTLIATANQGSEATYESGFVIDKFPISRPNLTFSTLTVSNMSPEDSSIYLCSVVSGSGNQPQHFGDGTRLSIL.

The chain couples TRBV7-9 to TRBJ1-6; D perhaps matches TRBD1 (5 bases). V lost 4 bases and J 7 bases, leaving 8 bases between the germline ends. The CDR3 covers 13 residues. Germline CDR1 reads SEHNR; CDR2 reads FQNEAQ (reference sequence). The CDR3 sequence: CASSWGGNSPLHF. CDR3 coding DNA: TGTGCCAGCAGCTGGGGGGGGAATTCACCCCTCCACTTT.

The chain is built from TRBV7-9 and TRBJ2-2; no definite D call. CDR3 size: 13 residues. V was trimmed by 1 base and J by 7 bases, leaving 7 bases between them. Germline lookup yields CDR1 SEHNR and CDR2 FQNEAQ (reference sequence). The CDR3 bases are TGTGCCAGCAGCTTAGAATCCCTCGGGGAGCTGTTTTTT. It encodes CASSLESLGELFF.

The V gene is TRBV7-2, the J gene TRBJ2-1; 7 bases are a match to TRBD1. Germline V gene sequence: CDR1 SGHTA, CDR2 FQGNSA. After removal of 5 bases from V and 4 bases from J, the junction contained 8 bases not matched to a gene. The CDR3 length is 15 residues. CDR3 coding DNA: TGTGCCAGCAGCCCCCCGGGACAGCGGTACAATGAGCAGTTCTTC. It translates to CASSPPGQRYNEQFF.

This chain links TRBV4-3 with TRBJ2-2; 7 positions agree with TRBD1. The V gene end was trimmed by 6 bases and the J gene end by 0 bases; junction bases not matched to a gene: 7. The germline CDR1 and CDR2 sequences are LGHNA and YSLEER. The CDR3 has 16 amino acids. CDR3 bases: TGCGCCAGCAGGACCGCGGACAGGCCGAACACCGGGGAGCTGTTTTTT. This gives the protein CASRTADRPNTGELFF.

The chain combines TRBV7-8 with TRBJ1-5; D ambiguous. V dropped 6 bases and J dropped 7 bases, with 10 bases sitting between them. Germline CDR1 and CDR2: SGHVS and FQNEAQ. The CDR3 contains 12 residues. CDR3 in amino acids: CASSPREQPQHF. The CDR3 nucleotides read TGTGCCAGCAGTCCGAGGGAGCAGCCCCAGCATTTT.

The J gene is TRBJ2-5, the V gene TRBV7-2; no clear D gene. This CDR3 region has 13 residues. Germline CDR1 reads SGHTA; CDR2 reads FQGNSA. With 1 base removed from V and 5 bases from J, the gap between germline ends came to 8 bases. CDR3 in amino acids: CASSLGAVETQYF. CDR3 bases: TGTGCCAGCAGCTTAGGCGCGGTGGAGACCCAGTACTTC.

The genes are TRBV7-6 and TRBJ2-1; tentatively, D is TRBD1 or TRBD2 (5 bases each). The CDR3 is 16 amino acids. Germline V gene lookup returns CDR1 SGHVS and CDR2 FNYEAQ. V lost 5 bases, J lost 6 bases, and 20 bases lay in between. CDR3 bases: TGTGCCAGCAGCAAGACTACCGGGACCTCTTTCAATGAGCAGTTCTTC. Amino acid sequence: CASSKTTGTSFNEQFF.

This clone was found once. The chain joins TRBV7-2 to TRBJ2-1; 9 bases agree with TRBD2. Germline V gives CDR1 SGHTA, CDR2 FQGNSA. V gave up 2 bases and J gave up 6 bases; unmatched junction bases: 5. The CDR3 extends over 15 amino acids. CDR3 sequence: CASSLSAGGLNEQFF. The DNA of the CDR3 is TGTGCCAGCAGCTTATCGGCGGGGGGGCTCAATGAGCAGTTCTTC. Drawing the rest from reference TRBV7-2 and TRBJ2-1, the complete variable domain is GAGVSQSPSNKVTEKGKDVELRCDPISGHTALYWYRQSLGQGLEFLIYFQGNSAPDKSGLPSDRFSAERTGGSVSTLTIQRTQQEDSAVYLCASSLSAGGLNEQFFGPGTRLTVL.

V gene TRBV7-8 combines with J gene TRBJ1-5; no clear D gene. V lost 5 bases and J 7 bases, leaving 18 bases between the germline ends. The CDR3 contains 15 residues. Germline V lookup: CDR1 SGHVS, CDR2 FQNEAQ. CDR3 protein: CASSPSLPSVQPQHF. The CDR3 DNA reads TGTGCCAGCAGCCCCTCTCTTCCCTCGGTGCAGCCCCAGCATTTT.

The J gene is TRBJ1-1, the V gene TRBV6-5, with D tentatively TRBD1 (6 bases). This CDR3 comprises 14 residues. Germline V CDR1 and CDR2: MNHEY, SVGAGI. The ends were cut back, 7 bases at V and 10 bases at J, with 22 bases in the middle. The CDR3 region is CASTNSEGGGGAFF. The DNA for the CDR3 is TGTGCCAGCACCAACAGTGAAGGCGGAGGGGGAGCTTTCTTT.

The V gene is TRBV28, the J gene TRBJ2-7; D uncertain. This CDR3 region has 12 residues. Germline V gives CDR1 MDHEN, CDR2 SYDVKM. V lost 6 bases, J lost 0 bases, and 6 bases lay in between. CDR3 bases: TGTGCCAGCAGGCCGGACTCCTACGAGCAGTACTTC. Amino acid sequence: CASRPDSYEQYF.

For the CDR3, the DNA is TGTGCCAGCAGCCAAACGGACAGGGCGAACACTGAAGCTTTCTTT. Its translation: CASSQTDRANTEAFF. This chain links TRBV27 with TRBJ1-1, with 8 positions matching TRBD1. Germline values: CDR1 MNHEY, CDR2 SMNVEV (reference sequence). The CDR3 has 15 residues. V dropped 6 bases and J dropped 1; count of bases not matched to a gene: 7.

The chain employs TRBV11-2 and TRBJ1-3; 7 nucleotides align to TRBD1. Germline CDR1 and CDR2: SGHAT and FQNNGV. With 1 base clipped from V and 2 bases from J, the junction kept 5 bases outside the gene matches. The CDR3 loop spans 16 amino acids. The CDR3 region is CASSLATGLTGNTIYF. The CDR3 coding sequence is TGTGCCAGCAGCTTAGCGACAGGGTTAACTGGAAACACCATATATTTT. The variable domain in full, completed from reference TRBV11-2 and TRBJ1-3, reads EAGVAQSPRYKIIEKRQSVAFWCNPISGHATLYWYQQILGQGPKLLIQFQNNGVVDDSQLPKDRFSAERLKGVDSTLKIQPAKLEDSAVYLCASSLATGLTGNTIYFGEGSWLTVV.

The V call is TRBV10-1, the J call TRBJ2-7; D possibly corresponds to TRBD1 (5 bases). There are 14 residues in the CDR3. The ends were cut back, 2 bases at V and 6 bases at J, with 14 bases in the middle. Germline V lookup: CDR1 WNHNN, CDR2 SYGVQD (reference sequence). DNA of the CDR3: TGCGCCAGCAGTGAGGCTAGGGGTGGCCTCGAGCAGTACTTC. It yields the protein CASSEARGGLEQYF.

The genes are TRBV28 and TRBJ1-1, with D perhaps TRBD1 (6 bases). This CDR3 region has 12 residues. Trimming removed 3 bases from V and 11 bases from J, with 13 bases in between. CDR1 is MDHEN and CDR2 is SYDVKM in the germline V gene. CDR3 in DNA: TGTGCCAGCAGTTTTCCCGGCAGGGGCGCTTTCTTT. Translation gives CASSFPGRGAFF.

The gene calls are TRBV3-1 (or the pseudogene TRBV3-2) and TRBJ2-5, with TRBD2 matching over 16 bases. Germline lookup yields CDR1 LGHDT and CDR2 YNNKEL (reference sequence). V shed 6 bases, J shed 2 bases, and the junction held 9 bases outside the gene matches. The CDR3 extends over 18 amino acids. DNA for the CDR3: TGTGCCAGCAGGAAAGCCGGGACTAGCGGGGGGGCACAAGAGACCCAGTACTTC. This sequence encodes CASRKAGTSGGAQETQYF.

The chain is built from TRBV5-1 and TRBJ2-7; 9 nucleotides line up with TRBD1. The J segment lost 3 bases and the V segment lost 4 bases, leaving 11 bases of the junction unmatched. The CDR3 loop spans 16 amino acids. Germline assignment: CDR1 SGHRS and CDR2 YFSETQ. The CDR3 region has the DNA TGCGCCAGCAGCGCCCTACCCTCGGGACAGGGCTACGAGCAGTACTTC. Protein product: CASSALPSGQGYEQYF.

The V and J genes are TRBV7-8 and TRBJ1-2; D is unresolved. The CDR3 totals 15 residues. Trimming stripped 1 base from V and 8 bases from J, with 17 bases between. Germline V gene sequence: CDR1 SGHVS, CDR2 FQNEAQ. CDR3 in amino acids: CASSLGSSALLGYTF. The CDR3 DNA follows: TGTGCCAGCAGCTTAGGCTCATCTGCCCTCCTAGGCTACACCTTC.

This sequence joins TRBV24-1 and TRBJ1-2; D is unclear. The germline V gene has CDR1 KGHDR and CDR2 SFDVKD. The V gene lost 9 bases and the J gene lost 0 bases, with 13 bases spanning the gap. CDR3 length equals 14 residues. DNA of the CDR3: TGTGCCACCGGAGACTCCCTTGCTAACTATGGCTACACCTTC. This codes for CATGDSLANYGYTF.